This T cell receptor (beta chain) comes out of a study of beta chain features in type 1 diabetes. CDR1 MRHNA and CDR2 SNTAGT come from the germline V gene. The junction had 13 bases not matched to a gene; V was cut back by 5 bases and J by 10 bases. The CDR3 spans 15 residues. General study points: Type 1 diabetes patients had fewer VDJ junction insertions and more deletions. TCRB CDR3s from Type 1 diabetes patients were moderately but significantly shorter in all four CD4+ subsets.

This clone appeared a single time. Its specificity is not known. cDNA synthesis used the whole RNA isolate, giving expressed TCRB sequences. Assay used: immunoSEQ multiplex PCR; TCRdb lists only in-frame clones, some missing. This sample has 15,000 to 20,000 clones, with around 50% found just once. This receptor was obtained from a young man in good health. The sample was stem cell memory CD4+ T cells from blood. V and J are TRBV6-4 and TRBJ2-1, with TRBD1 matching over 8 bases. The CDR3 spells CASSSRGLHGGEQFF. The CDR3 nucleotides read TGTGCCAGCAGTTCCAGGGGGCTCCACGGGGGAGAGCAGTTCTTC.